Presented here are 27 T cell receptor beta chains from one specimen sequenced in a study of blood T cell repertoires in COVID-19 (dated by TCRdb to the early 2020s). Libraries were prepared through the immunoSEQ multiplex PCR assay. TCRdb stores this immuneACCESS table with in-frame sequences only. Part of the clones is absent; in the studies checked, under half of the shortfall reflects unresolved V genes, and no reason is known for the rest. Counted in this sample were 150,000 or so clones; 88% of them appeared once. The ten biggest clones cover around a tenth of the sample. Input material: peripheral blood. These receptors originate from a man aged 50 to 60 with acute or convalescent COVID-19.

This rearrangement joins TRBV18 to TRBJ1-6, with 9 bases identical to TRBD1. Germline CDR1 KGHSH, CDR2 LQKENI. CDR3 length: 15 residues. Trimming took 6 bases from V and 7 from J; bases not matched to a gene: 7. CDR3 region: CASSPGQGTNSPLHF. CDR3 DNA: TGTGCCAGCTCGCCGGGACAGGGAACAAATTCACCCCTCCACTTT. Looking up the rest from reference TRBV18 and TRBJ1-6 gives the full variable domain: NAGVMQNPRHLVRRRGQEARLRCSPMKGHSHVYWYRQLPEEGLKFMVYLQKENIIDESGMPKERFSAEFPKEGPSILRIQQVVRGDSAAYFCASSPGQGTNSPLHFGNGTRLTVT.

CDR3 protein: CASSRWETQYF. Written as DNA, the CDR3 is TGTGCCAGTAGCCGGTGGGAGACCCAGTACTTC. The V and J genes are TRBV19 and TRBJ2-5; no clear D gene. V was clipped by 6 bases and J by 5 bases, with 7 bases between them. Germline assignment: CDR1 LNHDA and CDR2 SQIVND (reference sequence). The CDR3 length is 11 residues.

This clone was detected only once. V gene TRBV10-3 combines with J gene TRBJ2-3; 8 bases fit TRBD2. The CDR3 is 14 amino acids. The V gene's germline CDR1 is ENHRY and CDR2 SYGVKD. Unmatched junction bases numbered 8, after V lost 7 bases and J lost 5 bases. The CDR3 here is CAITAGGVGDTQYF. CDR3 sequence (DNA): TGTGCCATCACTGCGGGAGGCGTGGGAGATACGCAGTATTTT.

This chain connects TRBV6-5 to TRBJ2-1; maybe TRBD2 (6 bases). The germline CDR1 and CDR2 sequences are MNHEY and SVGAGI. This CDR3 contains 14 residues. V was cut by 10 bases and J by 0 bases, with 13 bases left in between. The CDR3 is CATMRDGSYNEQFF. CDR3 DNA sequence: TGTGCCACAATGCGGGATGGCTCCTACAATGAGCAGTTCTTC.

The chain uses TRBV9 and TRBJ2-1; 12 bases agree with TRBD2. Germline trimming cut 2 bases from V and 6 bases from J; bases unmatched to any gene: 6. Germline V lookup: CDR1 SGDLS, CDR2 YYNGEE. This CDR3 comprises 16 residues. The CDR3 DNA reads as TGTGCCAGCAGCGTCACCGGGACTAGCGGGCTCAATGAGCAGTTCTTC. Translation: CASSVTGTSGLNEQFF.

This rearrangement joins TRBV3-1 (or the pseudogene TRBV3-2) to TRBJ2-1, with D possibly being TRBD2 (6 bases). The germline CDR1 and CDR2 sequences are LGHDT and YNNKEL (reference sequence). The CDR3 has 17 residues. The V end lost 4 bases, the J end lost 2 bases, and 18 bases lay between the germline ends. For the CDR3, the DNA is TGTGCCAGCAGCCGTGGTAGCGGAAGCTTTACCTACAATGAGCAGTTCTTC. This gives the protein CASSRGSGSFTYNEQFF.

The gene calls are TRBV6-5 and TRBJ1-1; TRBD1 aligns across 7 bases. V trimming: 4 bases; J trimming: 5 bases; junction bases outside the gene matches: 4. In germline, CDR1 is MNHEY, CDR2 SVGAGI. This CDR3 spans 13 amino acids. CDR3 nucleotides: TGTGCCAGCAGTTCCAGGGGGAAGACTGAAGCTTTCTTT. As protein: CASSSRGKTEAFF.

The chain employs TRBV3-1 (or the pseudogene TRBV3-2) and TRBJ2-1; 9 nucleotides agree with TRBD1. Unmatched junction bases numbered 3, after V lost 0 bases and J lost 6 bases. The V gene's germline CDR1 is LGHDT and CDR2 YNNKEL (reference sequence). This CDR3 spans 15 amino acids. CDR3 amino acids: CASSQEGTGTNEQFF. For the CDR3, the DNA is TGTGCCAGCAGCCAAGAAGGGACAGGGACCAATGAGCAGTTCTTC.

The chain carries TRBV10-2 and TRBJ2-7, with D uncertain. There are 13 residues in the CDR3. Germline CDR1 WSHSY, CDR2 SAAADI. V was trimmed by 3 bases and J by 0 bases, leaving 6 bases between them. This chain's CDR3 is CASSEQSSYEQYF. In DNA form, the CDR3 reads TGCGCCAGCAGTGAACAAAGCTCCTACGAGCAGTACTTC.

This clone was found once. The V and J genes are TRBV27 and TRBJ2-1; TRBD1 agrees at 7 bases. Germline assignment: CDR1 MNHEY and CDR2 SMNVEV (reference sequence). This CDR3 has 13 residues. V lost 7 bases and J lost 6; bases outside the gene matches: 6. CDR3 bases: TGTGCCAGCAAGGGGACAGCCTTCAATGAGCAGTTCTTC. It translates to CASKGTAFNEQFF.

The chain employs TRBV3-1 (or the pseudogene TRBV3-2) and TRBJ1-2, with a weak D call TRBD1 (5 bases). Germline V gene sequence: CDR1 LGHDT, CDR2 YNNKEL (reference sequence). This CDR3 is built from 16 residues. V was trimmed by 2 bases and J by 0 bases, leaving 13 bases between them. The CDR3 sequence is CASSQFGGIANYGYTF. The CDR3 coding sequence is TGTGCCAGCAGCCAATTTGGGGGGATTGCTAACTATGGCTACACCTTC.

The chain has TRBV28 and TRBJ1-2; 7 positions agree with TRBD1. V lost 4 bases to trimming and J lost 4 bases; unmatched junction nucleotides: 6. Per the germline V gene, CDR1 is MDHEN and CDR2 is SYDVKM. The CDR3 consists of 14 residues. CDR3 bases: TGTGCCAGCAGTTATGGGACAGCGGGCTATGGCTACACCTTC. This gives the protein CASSYGTAGYGYTF.

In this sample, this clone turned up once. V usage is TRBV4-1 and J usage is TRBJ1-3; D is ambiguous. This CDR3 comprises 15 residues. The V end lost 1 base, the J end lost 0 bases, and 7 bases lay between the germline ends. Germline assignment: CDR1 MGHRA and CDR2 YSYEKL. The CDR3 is CASSQARRSGNTIYF. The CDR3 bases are TGCGCCAGCAGCCAAGCGCGGCGCTCTGGAAACACCATATATTTT.

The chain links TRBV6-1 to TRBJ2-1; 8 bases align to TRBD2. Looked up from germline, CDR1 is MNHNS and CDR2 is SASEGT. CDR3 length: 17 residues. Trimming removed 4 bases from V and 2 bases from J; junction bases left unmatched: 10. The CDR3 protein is CASSVAGSGGTYNEQFF. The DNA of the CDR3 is TGTGCCAGCAGTGTCGCAGGGAGCGGGGGTACCTACAATGAGCAGTTCTTC.

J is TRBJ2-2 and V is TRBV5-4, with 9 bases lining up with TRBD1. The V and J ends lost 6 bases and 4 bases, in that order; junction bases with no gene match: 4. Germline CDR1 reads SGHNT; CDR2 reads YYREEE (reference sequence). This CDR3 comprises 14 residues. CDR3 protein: CASNQGQGTGELFF. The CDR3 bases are TGTGCCAGCAACCAGGGACAGGGCACCGGGGAGCTGTTTTTT.

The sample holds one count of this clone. The CDR3 protein is CASSLSPTRRAFF. CDR3 coding DNA: TGTGCCAGCAGCCTATCACCTACCAGGAGGGCTTTCTTT. This rearrangement joins TRBV3-1 (or the pseudogene TRBV3-2) to TRBJ1-1; D gene uncertain. This CDR3 comprises 13 residues. Between the trimmed V and J ends, which lost 4 bases and 11 bases, there was a span of 17 bases. Germline V gene data show CDR1 as LGHDT and CDR2 as YNNKEL (reference sequence).

In nucleotides, the CDR3 is TGTGCCAGCAGTTTACTGGGTGGAGTCCGGGACAGAAATTCACCCCTCCACTTT. Its translation is CASSLLGGVRDRNSPLHF. V and J are TRBV27 and TRBJ1-6; 7 nucleotides agree with TRBD1. The CDR3 length is 18 residues. Germline CDR1 is MNHEY and CDR2 is SMNVEV (reference sequence). Losses at the gene ends were 2 bases for V and 7 bases for J; bases not matched to a gene: 14.

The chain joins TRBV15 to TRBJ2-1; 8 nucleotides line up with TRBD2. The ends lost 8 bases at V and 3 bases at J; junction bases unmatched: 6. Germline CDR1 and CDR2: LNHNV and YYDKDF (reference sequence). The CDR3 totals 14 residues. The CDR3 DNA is TGTGCCACCGGAGTCGCGGGGGGCTACAATGAGCAGTTCTTC. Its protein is CATGVAGGYNEQFF.

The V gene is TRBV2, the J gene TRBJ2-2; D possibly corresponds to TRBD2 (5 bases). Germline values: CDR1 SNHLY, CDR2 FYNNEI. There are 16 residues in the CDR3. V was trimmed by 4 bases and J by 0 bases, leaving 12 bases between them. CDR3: CASSVKTGTNTGELFF. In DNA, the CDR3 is TGTGCCAGCAGTGTTAAAACGGGAACGAACACCGGGGAGCTGTTTTTT.

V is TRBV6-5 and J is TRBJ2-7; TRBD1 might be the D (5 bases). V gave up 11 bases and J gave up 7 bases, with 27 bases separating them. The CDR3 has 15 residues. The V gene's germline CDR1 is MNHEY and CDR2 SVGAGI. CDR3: CASMKVGVDVGEQYF. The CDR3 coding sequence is TGTGCCTCCATGAAAGTAGGGGTGGACGTCGGGGAGCAGTACTTC.

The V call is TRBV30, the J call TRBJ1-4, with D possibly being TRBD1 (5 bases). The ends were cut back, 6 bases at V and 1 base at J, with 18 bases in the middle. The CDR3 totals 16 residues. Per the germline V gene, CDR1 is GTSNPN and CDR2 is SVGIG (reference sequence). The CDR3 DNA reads TGTGCCTGCGCCCCTCTATCAGGGATAACTAATGAAAAACTGTTTTTT. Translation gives CACAPLSGITNEKLFF.

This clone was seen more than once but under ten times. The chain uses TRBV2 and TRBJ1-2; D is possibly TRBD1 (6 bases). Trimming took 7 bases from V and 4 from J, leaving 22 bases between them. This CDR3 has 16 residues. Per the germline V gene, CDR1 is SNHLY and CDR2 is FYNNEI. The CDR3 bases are TGTGCCAGCACCCCCGGGCCCTTCATAGGGGGCTATGGCTACACCTTC. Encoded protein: CASTPGPFIGGYGYTF.

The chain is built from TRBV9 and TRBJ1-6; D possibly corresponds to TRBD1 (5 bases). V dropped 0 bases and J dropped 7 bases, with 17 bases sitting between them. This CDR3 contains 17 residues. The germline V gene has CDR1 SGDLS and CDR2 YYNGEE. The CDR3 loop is CASSVAPGGGFNSPLHF. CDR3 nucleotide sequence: TGTGCCAGCAGCGTAGCCCCGGGGGGGGGTTTCAATTCACCCCTCCACTTT.

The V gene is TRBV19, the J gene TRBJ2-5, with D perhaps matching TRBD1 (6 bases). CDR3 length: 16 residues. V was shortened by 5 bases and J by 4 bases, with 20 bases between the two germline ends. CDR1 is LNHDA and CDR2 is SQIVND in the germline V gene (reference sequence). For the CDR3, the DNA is TGTGCCAGTAGTCCCCAGACAGGTCGTCGTTTAGAGACCCAGTACTTC. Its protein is CASSPQTGRRLETQYF.

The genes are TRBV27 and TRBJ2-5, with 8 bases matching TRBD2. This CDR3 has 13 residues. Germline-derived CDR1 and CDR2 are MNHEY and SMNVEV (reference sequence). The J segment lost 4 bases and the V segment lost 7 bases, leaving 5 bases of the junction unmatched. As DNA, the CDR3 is TGTGCCAGCAACACTCGGGGGGGAGAGACCCAGTACTTC. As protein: CASNTRGGETQYF.

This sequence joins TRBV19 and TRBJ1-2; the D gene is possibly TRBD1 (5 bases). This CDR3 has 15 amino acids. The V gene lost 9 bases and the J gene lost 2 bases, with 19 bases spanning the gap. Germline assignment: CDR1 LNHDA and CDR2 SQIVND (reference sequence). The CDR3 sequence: CASHMWGSMNYGYTF. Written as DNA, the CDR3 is TGTGCCAGCCACATGTGGGGCAGCATGAACTATGGCTACACCTTC.

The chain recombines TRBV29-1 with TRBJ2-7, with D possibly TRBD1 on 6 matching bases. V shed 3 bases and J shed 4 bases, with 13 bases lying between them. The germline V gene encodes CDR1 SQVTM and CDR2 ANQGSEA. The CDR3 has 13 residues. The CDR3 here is CSVDRGKGYEQYF. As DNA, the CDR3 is TGCAGCGTTGACAGGGGTAAAGGTTACGAGCAGTACTTC.